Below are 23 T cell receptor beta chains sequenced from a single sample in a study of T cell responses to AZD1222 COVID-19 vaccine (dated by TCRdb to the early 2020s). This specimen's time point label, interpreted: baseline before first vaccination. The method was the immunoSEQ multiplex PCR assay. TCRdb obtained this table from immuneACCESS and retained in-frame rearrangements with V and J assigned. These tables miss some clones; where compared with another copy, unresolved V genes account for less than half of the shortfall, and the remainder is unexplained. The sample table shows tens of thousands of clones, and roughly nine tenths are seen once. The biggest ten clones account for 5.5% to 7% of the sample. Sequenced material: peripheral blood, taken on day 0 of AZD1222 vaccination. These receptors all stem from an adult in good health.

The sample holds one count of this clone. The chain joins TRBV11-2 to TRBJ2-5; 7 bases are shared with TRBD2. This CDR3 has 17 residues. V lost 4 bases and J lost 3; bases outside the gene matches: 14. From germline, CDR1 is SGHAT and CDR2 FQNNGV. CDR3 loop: CASSSLASGPLKETQYF. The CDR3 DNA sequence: TGTGCCAGCAGCTCCTTGGCTAGCGGACCTTTAAAAGAGACCCAGTACTTC.

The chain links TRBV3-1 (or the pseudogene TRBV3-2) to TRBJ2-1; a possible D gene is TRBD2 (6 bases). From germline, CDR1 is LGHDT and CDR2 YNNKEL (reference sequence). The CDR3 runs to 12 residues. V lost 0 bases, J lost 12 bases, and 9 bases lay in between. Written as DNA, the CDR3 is TGTGCCAGCAGCCAAGATCTGGAGGGGCAGTTCTTC. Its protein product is CASSQDLEGQFF.

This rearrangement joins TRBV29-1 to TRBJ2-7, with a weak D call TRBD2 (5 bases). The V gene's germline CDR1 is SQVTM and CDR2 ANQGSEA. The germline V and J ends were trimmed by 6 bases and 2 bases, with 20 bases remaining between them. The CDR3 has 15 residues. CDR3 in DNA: TGCAGCGTCAAAAGCAACCGGGGAACTACCTACGAGCAGTACTTC. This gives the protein CSVKSNRGTTYEQYF.

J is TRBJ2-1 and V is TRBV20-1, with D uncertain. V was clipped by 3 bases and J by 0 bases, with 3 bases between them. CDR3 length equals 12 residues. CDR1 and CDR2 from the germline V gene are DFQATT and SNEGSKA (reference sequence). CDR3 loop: CSASLSYNEQFF. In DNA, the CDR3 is TGCAGTGCTAGTCTCTCCTACAATGAGCAGTTCTTC.

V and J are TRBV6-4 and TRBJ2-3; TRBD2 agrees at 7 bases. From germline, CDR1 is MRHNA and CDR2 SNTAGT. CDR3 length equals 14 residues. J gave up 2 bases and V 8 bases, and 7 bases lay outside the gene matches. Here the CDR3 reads CASAVGGITDTQYF. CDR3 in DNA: TGTGCCAGCGCCGTCGGGGGGATCACAGATACGCAGTATTTT.

In DNA form, the CDR3 reads TGTGCCAGCCGAGCGGGACAGCGCAATCAGCCCCAGCATTTT. Amino acid sequence: CASRAGQRNQPQHF. The chain links TRBV27 to TRBJ1-5; 7 nucleotides align to TRBD1. Germline loops: CDR1 MNHEY, CDR2 SMNVEV (reference sequence). Trimming at V came to 8 bases and at J to 2 bases, leaving 6 bases not matched to a gene. The CDR3 has 14 amino acids.

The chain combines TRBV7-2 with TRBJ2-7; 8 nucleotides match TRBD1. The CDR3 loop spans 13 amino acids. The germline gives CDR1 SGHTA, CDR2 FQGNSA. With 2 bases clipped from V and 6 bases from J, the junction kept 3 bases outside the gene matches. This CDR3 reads CASSLQQGGEQYF. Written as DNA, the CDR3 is TGTGCCAGCAGCTTACAACAGGGGGGCGAGCAGTACTTC.

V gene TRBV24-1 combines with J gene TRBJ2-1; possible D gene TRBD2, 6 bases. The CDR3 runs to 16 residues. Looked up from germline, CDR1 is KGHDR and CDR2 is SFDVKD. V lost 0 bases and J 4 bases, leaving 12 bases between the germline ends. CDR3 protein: CATSDLERVLYNEQFF. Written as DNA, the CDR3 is TGTGCCACCAGTGATTTGGAGCGGGTCTTATACAATGAGCAGTTCTTC.

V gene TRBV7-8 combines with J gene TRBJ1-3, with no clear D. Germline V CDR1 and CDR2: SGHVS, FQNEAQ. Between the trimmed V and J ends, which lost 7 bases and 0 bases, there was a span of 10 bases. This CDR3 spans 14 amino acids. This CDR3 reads CASIADHSGNTIYF. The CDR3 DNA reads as TGTGCCAGCATCGCCGACCACTCTGGAAACACCATATATTTT.

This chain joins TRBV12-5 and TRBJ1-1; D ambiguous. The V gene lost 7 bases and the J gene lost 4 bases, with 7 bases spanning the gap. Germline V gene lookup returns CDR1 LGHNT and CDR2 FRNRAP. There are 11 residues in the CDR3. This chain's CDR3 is CASVSGTEAFF. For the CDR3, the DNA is TGTGCTAGTGTCAGCGGCACTGAAGCTTTCTTT.

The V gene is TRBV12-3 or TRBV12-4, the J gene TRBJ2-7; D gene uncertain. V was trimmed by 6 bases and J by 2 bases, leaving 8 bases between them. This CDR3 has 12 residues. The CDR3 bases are TGTGCCAGCAGAGGCGAGACCTACGAGCAGTACTTC. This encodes CASRGETYEQYF.

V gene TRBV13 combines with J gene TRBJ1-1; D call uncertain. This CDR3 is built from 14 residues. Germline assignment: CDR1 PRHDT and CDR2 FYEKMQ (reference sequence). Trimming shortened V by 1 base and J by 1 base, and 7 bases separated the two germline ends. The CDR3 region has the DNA TGTGCCAGCAGCTTAGAGTTGACGAACACTGAAGCTTTCTTT. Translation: CASSLELTNTEAFF.

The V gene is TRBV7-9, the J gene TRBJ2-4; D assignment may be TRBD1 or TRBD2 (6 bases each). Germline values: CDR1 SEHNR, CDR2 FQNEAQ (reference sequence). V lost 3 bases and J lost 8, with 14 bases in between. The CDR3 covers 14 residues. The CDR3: CASSLEGKGDIQYF. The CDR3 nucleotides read TGTGCCAGCAGCTTGGAGGGCAAGGGGGACATTCAGTACTTC.

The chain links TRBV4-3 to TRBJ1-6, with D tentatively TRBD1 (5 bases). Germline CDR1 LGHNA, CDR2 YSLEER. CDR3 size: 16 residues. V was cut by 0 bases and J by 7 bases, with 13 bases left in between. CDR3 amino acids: CASSQDLLGGNSPLHF. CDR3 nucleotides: TGCGCCAGCAGCCAAGATCTCTTGGGGGGGAATTCACCCCTCCACTTT.

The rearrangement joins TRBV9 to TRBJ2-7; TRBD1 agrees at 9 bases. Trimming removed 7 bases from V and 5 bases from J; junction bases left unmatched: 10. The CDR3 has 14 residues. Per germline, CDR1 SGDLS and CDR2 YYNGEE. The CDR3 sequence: CASAHTGQGDEQYF. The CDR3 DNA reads TGTGCCAGCGCCCACACGGGACAGGGAGACGAGCAGTACTTC.

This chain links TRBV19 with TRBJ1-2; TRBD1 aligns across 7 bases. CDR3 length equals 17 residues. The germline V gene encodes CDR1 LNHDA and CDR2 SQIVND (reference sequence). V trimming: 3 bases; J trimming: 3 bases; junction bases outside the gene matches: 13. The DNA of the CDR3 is TGTGCCAGTAGTATTACTGGGATCGAGGGGGCTCACTATGGCTACACCTTC. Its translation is CASSITGIEGAHYGYTF.

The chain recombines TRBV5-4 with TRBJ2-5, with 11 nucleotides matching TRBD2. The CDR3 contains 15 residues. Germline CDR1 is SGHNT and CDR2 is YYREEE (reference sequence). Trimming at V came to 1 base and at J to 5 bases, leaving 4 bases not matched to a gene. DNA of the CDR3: TGTGCCAGCAGCTTGCTAGCGGGGGGCGGGGAGACCCAGTACTTC. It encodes CASSLLAGGGETQYF.

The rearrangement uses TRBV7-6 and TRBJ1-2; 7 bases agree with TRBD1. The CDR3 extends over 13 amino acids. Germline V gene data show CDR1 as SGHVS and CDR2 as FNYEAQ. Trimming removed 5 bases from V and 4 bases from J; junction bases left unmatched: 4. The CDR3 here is CASSQNRGYGYTF. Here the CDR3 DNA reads TGTGCCAGCAGCCAAAACAGGGGCTATGGCTACACCTTC.

CDR3 nucleotides: TGTGCCAGCAGCTTAAGCGGGGGGAGAAATGAGCAGTTCTTC. Its protein product is CASSLSGGRNEQFF. This chain uses TRBV7-6 with TRBJ2-1, with 9 bases that match TRBD2. V dropped 2 bases and J dropped 7; count of bases not matched to a gene: 3. The CDR3 has 14 amino acids. From germline, CDR1 is SGHVS and CDR2 FNYEAQ. The variable domain in full, completed from reference TRBV7-6 and TRBJ2-1, reads GAGVSQSPRYKVTKRGQDVALRCDPISGHVSLYWYRQALGQGPEFLTYFNYEAQQDKSGLPNDRFSAERPEGSISTLTIQRTEQRDSAMYRCASSLSGGRNEQFFGPGTRLTVL.

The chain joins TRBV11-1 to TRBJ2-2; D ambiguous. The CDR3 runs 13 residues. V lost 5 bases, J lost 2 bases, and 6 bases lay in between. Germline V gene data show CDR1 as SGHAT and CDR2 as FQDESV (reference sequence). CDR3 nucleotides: TGTGCCAGCAGCCCACAAAACACCGGGGAGCTGTTTTTT. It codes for CASSPQNTGELFF.

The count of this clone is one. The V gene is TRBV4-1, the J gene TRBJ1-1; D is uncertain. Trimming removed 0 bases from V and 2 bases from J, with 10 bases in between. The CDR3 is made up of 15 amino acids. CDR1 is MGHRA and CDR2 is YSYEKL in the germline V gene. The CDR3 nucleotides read TGCGCCAGCAGCCAAGATAGGGCGGTTAACACTGAAGCTTTCTTT. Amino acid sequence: CASSQDRAVNTEAFF.

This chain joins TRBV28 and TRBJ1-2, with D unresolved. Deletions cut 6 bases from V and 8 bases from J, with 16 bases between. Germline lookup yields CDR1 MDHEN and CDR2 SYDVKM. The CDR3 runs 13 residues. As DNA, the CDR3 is TGTGCCAGCAGCAACACAGACCTCGACGGCTACACCTTC. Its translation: CASSNTDLDGYTF.

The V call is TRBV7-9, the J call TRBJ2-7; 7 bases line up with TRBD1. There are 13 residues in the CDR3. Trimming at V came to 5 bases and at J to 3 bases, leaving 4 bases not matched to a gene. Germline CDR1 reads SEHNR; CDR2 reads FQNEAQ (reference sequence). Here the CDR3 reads CASSPRQGYEQYF. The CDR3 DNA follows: TGTGCCAGCAGCCCTCGACAGGGCTACGAGCAGTACTTC.